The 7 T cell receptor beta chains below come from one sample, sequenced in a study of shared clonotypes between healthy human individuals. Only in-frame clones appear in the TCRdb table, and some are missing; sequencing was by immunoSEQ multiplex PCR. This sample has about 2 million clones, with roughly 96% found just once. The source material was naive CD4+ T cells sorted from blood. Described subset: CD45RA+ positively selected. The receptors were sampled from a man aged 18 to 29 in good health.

DNA of the CDR3: TGTGCCAGCAGTGAAGTCATGGGGGCTGCCGGGGAGCTGTTTTTT. Translation gives CASSEVMGAAGELFF. J is TRBJ2-2 and V is TRBV2; maybe TRBD1 (6 bases). CDR3 size: 15 residues. Per the germline V gene, CDR1 is SNHLY and CDR2 is FYNNEI. V lost 1 base to trimming and J lost 6 bases, with 12 bases between them. Full variable domain (remainder filled in from reference TRBV2 and TRBJ2-2): EPEVTQTPSHQVTQMGQEVILRCVPISNHLYFYWYRQILGQKVEFLVSFYNNEISEKSEIFDDQFSVERPDGSNFTLKIRSTKLEDSAMYFCASSEVMGAAGELFFGEGSRLTVL.

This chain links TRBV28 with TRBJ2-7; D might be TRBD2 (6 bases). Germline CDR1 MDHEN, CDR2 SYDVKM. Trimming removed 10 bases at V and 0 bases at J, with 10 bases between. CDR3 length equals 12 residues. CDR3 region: CATTSPSYEQYF. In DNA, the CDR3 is TGTGCCACCACTAGCCCCTCCTACGAGCAGTACTTC.

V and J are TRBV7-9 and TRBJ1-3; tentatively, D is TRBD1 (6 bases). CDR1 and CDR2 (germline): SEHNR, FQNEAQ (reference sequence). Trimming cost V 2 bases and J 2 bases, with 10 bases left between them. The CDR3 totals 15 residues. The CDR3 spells CASSLRGVTGNTIYF. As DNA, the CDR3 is TGTGCCAGCAGCTTAAGGGGGGTTACTGGAAACACCATATATTTT.

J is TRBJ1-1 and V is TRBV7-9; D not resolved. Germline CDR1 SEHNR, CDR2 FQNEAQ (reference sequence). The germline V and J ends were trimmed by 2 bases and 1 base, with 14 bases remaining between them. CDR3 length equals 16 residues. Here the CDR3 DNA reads TGTGCCAGCAGCTTAACGGTCGTGGGAACGAACACTGAAGCTTTCTTT. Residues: CASSLTVVGTNTEAFF.

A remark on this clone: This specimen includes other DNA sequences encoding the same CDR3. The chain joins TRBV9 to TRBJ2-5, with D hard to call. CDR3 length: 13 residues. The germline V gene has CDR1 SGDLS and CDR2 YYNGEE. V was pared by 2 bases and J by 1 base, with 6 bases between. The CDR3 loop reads CASSVGIQETQYF. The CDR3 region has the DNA TGTGCCAGCAGCGTTGGTATCCAAGAGACCCAGTACTTC.

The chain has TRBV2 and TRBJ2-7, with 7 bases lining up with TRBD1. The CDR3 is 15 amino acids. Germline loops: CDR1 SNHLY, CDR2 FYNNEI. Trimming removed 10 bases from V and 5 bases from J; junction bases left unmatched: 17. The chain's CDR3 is CATRETTGAGDEQYF. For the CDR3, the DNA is TGTGCCACCAGGGAAACTACAGGGGCTGGCGACGAGCAGTACTTC. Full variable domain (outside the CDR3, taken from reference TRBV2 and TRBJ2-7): EPEVTQTPSHQVTQMGQEVILRCVPISNHLYFYWYRQILGQKVEFLVSFYNNEISEKSEIFDDQFSVERPDGSNFTLKIRSTKLEDSAMYFCATRETTGAGDEQYFGPGTRLTVT.

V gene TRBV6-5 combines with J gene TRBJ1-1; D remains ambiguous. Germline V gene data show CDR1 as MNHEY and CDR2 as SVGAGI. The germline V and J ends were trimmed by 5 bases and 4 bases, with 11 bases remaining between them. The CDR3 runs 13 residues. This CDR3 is CASSQPQTTEAFF. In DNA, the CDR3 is TGTGCCAGCAGTCAACCTCAAACCACTGAAGCTTTCTTT.